This T cell receptor (beta chain) was sequenced during a study of radiotherapy plus CTLA-4 blockade in lung cancer. Study details: Among patients, roughly 17% showed objective responses, and about 31% had disease control.

TCRdb's copy holds only in-frame clones and misses some; the assay was immunoSEQ multiplex PCR. The sample lists about 77,000 clones; less than 85% were seen once. Comments on this clone: Its antigen is not known.

It was focal radiation plus CTLA-4 blockade with ipilimumab that patients with chemo-refractory metastatic non-small-cell lung cancer received. Study-wide results and limits: Radiotherapy with ipilimumab was followed by blood expansion of tumor-derived clones.

The CDR3 sequence is 13 residues long. Unmatched junction bases numbered 1, after V lost 4 bases and J lost 2 bases. The germline V gene encodes CDR1 LNHDA and CDR2 SQIVND (reference sequence). The rearrangement uses TRBV19 and TRBJ2-7; TRBD1 matches 8 bases. The sequencing here drew on peripheral blood, taken from a patient treated with radiotherapy plus ipilimumab. The sequence was collected from a human donor with non-small cell lung cancer whose response to radiotherapy plus ipilimumab could not be evaluated. Written as DNA, the CDR3 is TGTGCCAGTAGTAGGACAGGGCCCTACGAGCAGTACTTC. Encoded protein: CASSRTGPYEQYF.